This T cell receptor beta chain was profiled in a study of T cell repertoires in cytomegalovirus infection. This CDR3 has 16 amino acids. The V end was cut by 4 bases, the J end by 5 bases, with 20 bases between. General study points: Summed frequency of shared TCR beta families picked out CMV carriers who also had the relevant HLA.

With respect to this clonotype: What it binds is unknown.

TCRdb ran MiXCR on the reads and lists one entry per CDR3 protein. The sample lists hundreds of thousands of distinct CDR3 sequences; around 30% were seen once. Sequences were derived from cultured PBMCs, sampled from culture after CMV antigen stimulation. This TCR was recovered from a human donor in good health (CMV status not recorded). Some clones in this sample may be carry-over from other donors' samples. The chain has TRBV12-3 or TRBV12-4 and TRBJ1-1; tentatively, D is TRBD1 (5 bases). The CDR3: CASSWGSWGLRTEAFF. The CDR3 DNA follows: TGTGCCAGCAGTTGGGGGTCCTGGGGACTAAGAACTGAAGCTTTCTTT.